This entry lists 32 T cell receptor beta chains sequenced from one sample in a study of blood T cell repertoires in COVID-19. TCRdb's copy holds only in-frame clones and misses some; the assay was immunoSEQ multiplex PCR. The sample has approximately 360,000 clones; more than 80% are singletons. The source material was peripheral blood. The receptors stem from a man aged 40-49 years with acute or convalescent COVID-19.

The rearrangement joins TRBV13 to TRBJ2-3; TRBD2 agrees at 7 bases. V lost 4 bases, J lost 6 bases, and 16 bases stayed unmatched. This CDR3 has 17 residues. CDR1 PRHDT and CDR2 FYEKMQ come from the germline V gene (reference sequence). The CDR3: CASSSSGTTQFGDTQYF. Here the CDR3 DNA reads TGTGCCAGCAGCTCCTCCGGGACTACCCAGTTTGGGGATACGCAGTATTTT.

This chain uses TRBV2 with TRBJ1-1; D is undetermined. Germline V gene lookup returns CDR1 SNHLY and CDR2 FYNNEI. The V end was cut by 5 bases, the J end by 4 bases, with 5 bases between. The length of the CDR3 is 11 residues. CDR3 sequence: CASSPSTEAFF. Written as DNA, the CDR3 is TGTGCCAGCAGTCCCTCCACTGAAGCTTTCTTT.

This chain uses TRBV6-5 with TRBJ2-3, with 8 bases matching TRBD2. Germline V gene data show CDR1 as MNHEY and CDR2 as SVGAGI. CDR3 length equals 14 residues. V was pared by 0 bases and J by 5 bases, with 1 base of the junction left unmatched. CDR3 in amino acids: CASSYSGGEDTQYF. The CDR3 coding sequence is TGTGCCAGCAGTTACTCCGGGGGGGAAGATACGCAGTATTTT.

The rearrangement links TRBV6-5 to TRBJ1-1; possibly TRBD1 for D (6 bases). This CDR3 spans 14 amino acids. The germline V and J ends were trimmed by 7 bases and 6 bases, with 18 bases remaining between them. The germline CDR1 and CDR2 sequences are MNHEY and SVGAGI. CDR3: CASIWFRGDAEAFF. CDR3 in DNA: TGTGCCAGCATCTGGTTCAGGGGCGACGCTGAAGCTTTCTTT.

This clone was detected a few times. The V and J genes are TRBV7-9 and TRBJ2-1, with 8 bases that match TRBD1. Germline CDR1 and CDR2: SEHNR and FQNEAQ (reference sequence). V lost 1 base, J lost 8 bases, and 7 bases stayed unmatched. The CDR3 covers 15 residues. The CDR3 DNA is TGTGCCAGCAGCTTAGTTCGGACAGGGAAGGATGAGCAGTTCTTC. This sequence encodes CASSLVRTGKDEQFF. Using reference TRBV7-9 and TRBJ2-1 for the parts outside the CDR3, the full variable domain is DTGVSQNPRHKITKRGQNVTFRCDPISEHNRLYWYRQTLGQGPEFLTYFQNEAQLEKSRLLSDRFSAERPKGSFSTLEIQRTEQGDSAMYLCASSLVRTGKDEQFFGPGTRLTVL.

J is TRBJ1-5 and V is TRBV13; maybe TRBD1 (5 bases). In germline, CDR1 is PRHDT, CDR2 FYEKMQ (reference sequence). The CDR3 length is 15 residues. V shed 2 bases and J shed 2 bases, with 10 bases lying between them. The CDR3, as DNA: TGTGCCAGCAGCTTATCAGGGTCGGGCAATCAGCCCCAGCATTTT. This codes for CASSLSGSGNQPQHF.

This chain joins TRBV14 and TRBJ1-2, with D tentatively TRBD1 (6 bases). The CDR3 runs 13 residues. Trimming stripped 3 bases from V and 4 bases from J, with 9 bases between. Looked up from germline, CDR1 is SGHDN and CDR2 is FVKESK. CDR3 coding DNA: TGTGCCAGCAGCCACCCGACAGGCTATGGCTACACCTTC. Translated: CASSHPTGYGYTF.

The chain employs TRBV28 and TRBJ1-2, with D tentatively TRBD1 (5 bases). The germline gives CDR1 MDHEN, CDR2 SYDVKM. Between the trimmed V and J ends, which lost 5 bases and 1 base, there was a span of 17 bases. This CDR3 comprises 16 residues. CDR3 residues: CASSPPRQKFNYGYTF. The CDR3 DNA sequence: TGTGCCAGCAGTCCGCCTCGACAGAAATTTAACTATGGCTACACCTTC.

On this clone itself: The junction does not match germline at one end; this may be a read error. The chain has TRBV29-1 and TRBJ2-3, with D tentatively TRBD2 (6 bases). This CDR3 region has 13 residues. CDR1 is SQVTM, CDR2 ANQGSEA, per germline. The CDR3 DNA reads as TGCAGCGTCGAAGGAGGGAATGGGGATACGCAGTATTTT. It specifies CSVEGGNGDTQYF.

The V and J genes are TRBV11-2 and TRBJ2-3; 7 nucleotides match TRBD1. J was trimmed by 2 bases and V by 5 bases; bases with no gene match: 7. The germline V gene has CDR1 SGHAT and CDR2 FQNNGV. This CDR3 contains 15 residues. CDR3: CASSLGQDNTDTQYF. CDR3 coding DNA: TGTGCCAGCAGCCTAGGACAGGACAACACAGATACGCAGTATTTT.

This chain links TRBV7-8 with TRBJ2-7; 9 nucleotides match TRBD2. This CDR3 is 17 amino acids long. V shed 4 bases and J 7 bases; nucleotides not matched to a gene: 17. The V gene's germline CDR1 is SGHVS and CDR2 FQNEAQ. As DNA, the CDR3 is TGTGCCAGCAGCTGGGAGGGGGGACTAGCAAACGGAGGGGAGCAGTACTTC. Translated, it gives CASSWEGGLANGGEQYF. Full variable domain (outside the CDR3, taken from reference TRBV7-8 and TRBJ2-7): GAGVSQSPRYKVAKRGQDVALRCDPISGHVSLFWYQQALGQGPEFLTYFQNEAQLDKSGLPSDRFFAERPEGSVSTLKIQRTQQEDSAVYLCASSWEGGLANGGEQYFGPGTRLTVT.

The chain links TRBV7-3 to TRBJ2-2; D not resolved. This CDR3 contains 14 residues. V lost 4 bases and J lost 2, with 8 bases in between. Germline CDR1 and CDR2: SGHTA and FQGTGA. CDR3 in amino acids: CASSSTFNTGELFF. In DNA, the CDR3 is TGTGCCAGCAGCTCGACATTTAACACCGGGGAGCTGTTTTTT.

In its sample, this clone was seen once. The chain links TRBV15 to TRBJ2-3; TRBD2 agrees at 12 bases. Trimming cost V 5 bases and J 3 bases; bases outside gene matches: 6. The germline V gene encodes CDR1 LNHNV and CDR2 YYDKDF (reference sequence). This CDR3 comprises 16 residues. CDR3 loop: CATSGRLAGATDTQYF. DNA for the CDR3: TGTGCCACCAGCGGTCGACTAGCGGGGGCTACAGATACGCAGTATTTT.

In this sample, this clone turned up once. The CDR3 DNA sequence: TGCGCCAGCAGCTTGCGGGGGGGGAACACTGAAGCTTTCTTT. Translation: CASSLRGGNTEAFF. The gene calls are TRBV4-1 and TRBJ1-1, with D perhaps matching TRBD1 (5 bases). The germline gives CDR1 MGHRA, CDR2 YSYEKL. This CDR3 has 14 amino acids. Trimming pared 5 bases from V and 1 base from J, leaving 11 bases between.

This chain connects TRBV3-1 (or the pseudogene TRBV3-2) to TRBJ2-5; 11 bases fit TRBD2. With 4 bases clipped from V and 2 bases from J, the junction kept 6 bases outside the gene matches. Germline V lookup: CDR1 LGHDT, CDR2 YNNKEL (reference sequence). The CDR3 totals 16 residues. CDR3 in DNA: TGTGCCAGCAGCCGGACGGGACTAGCGGTTCAAGAGACCCAGTACTTC. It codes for CASSRTGLAVQETQYF.

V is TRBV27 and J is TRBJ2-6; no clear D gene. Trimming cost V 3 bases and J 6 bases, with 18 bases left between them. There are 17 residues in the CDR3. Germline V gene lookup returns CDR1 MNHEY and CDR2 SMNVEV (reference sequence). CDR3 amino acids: CASSFVSDLYEANVLTF. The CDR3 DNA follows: TGTGCCAGCAGTTTCGTGTCCGACTTATACGAGGCCAACGTCCTGACTTTC.

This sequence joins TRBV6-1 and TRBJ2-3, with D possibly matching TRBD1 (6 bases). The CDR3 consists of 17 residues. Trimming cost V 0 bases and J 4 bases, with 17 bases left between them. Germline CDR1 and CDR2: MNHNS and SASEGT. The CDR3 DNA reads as TGTGCCAGCAGTGAAGCGCTGGAAGGGGGACGACCAGATACGCAGTATTTT. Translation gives CASSEALEGGRPDTQYF.

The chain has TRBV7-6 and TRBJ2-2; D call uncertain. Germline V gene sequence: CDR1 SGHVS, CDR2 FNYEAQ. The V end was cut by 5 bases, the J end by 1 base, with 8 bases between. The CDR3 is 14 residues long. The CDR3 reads CASSPTGNTGELFF. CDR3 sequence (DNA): TGTGCCAGCAGCCCGACTGGGAACACCGGGGAGCTGTTTTTT.

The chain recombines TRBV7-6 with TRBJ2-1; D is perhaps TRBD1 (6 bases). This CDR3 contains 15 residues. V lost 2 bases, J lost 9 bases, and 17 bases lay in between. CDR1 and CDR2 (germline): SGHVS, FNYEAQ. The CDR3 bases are TGTGCCAGCAGCTTAAACAGGGCCACTGTTATTGAGCAGTTCTTC. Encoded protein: CASSLNRATVIEQFF.

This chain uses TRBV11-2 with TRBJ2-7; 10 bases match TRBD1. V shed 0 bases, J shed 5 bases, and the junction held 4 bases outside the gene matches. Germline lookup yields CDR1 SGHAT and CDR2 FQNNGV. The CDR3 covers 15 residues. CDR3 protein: CASSLDDRGRDEQYF. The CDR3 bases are TGTGCCAGCAGCTTAGACGACAGGGGGCGCGACGAGCAGTACTTC.

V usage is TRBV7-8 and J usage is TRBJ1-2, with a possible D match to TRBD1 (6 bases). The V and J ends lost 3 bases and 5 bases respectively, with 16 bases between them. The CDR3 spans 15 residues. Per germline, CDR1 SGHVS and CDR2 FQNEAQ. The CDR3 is CASSFRGGAGYGYTF. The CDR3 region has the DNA TGTGCCAGCAGCTTTCGCGGGGGGGCCGGGTATGGCTACACCTTC.

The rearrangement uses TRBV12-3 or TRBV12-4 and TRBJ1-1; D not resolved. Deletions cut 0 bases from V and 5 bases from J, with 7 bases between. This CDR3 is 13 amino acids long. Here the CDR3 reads CASSLAGRTEAFF. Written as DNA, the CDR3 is TGTGCCAGCAGTTTAGCGGGGAGGACTGAAGCTTTCTTT.

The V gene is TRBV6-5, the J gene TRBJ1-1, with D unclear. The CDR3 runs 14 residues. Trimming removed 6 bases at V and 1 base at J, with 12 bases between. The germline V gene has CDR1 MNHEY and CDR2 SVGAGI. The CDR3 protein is CASSSQAGNTEAFF. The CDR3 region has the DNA TGTGCCAGCAGCTCCCAAGCAGGGAACACTGAAGCTTTCTTT.

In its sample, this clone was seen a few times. Written as DNA, the CDR3 is TGTGCCAGCAGCTCCCAGGCTTTGAACACTGAAGCTTTCTTT. It is translated as CASSSQALNTEAFF. The rearrangement uses TRBV7-6 and TRBJ1-1; no reliable D call. The CDR3 runs to 14 residues. Germline values: CDR1 SGHVS, CDR2 FNYEAQ. Trimming removed 4 bases at V and 0 bases at J, with 9 bases between.

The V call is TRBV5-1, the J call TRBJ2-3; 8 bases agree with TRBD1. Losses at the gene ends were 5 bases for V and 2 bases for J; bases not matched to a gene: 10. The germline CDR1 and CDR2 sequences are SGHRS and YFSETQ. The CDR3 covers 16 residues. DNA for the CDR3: TGCGCCAGCAGGTCGTTGACAGGGGCGTTCACAGATACGCAGTATTTT. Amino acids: CASRSLTGAFTDTQYF.

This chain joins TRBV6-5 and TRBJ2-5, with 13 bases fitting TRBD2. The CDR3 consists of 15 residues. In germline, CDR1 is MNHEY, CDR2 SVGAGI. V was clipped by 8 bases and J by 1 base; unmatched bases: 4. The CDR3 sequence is CASRTSGGAQETQYF. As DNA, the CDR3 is TGTGCCAGCCGAACTAGCGGGGGGGCCCAAGAGACCCAGTACTTC.

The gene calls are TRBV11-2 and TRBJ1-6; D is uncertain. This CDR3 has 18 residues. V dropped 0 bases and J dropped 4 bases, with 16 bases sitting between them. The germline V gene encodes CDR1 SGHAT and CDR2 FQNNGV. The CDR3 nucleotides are TGTGCCAGCAGCTTAGATCTCCCGGGGAAAGTTTATAATTCACCCCTCCACTTT. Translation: CASSLDLPGKVYNSPLHF.

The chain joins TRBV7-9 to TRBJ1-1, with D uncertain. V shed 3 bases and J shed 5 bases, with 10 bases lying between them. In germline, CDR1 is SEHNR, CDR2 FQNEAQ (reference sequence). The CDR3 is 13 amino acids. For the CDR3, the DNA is TGTGCCAGCAGCTTTTTTCCTTTGACTGAAGCTTTCTTT. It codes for CASSFFPLTEAFF.

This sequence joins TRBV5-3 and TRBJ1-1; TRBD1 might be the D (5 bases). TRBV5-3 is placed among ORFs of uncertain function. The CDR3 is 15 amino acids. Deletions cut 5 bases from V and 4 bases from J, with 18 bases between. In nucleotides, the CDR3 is TGTGCCAGAAGATTAGACAGCGGGGCACCCACTGAAGCTTTCTTT. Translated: CARRLDSGAPTEAFF.

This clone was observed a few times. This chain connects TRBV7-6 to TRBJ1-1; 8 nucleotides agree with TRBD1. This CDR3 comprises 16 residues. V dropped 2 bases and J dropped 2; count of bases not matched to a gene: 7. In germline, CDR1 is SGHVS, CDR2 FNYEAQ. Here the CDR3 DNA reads TGTGCCAGCAGCTTATCAGGGGGCAGTTTTAACACTGAAGCTTTCTTT. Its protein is CASSLSGGSFNTEAFF. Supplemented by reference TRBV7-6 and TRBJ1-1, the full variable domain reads GAGVSQSPRYKVTKRGQDVALRCDPISGHVSLYWYRQALGQGPEFLTYFNYEAQQDKSGLPNDRFSAERPEGSISTLTIQRTEQRDSAMYRCASSLSGGSFNTEAFFGQGTRLTVV.

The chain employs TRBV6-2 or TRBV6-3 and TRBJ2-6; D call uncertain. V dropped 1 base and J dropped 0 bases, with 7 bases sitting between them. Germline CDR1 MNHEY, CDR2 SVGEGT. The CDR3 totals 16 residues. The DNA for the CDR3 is TGTGCCAGCAGTTACTTCCCGGGCTCTGGGGCCAACGTCCTGACTTTC. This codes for CASSYFPGSGANVLTF.

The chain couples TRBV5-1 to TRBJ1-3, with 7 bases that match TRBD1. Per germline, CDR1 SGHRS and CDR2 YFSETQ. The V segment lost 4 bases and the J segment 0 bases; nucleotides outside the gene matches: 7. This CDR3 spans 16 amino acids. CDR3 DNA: TGCGCCAGCAGCCCCAGGGGGAGGAACTCTGGAAACACCATATATTTT. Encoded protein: CASSPRGRNSGNTIYF.